The next 19 T cell receptor beta chains were all read from a single sample in a study of cytomegalovirus exposure and HLA in healthy donors. The PCR made use of 60 Vbeta and 13 Jbeta primers. Libraries were prepared by immunoSEQ multiplex PCR; TCRdb keeps only in-frame clonotypes and omits some of them. The repertoire holds more than 85,000 clones, 81% seen once, with about 2% in the top ten. The sequenced material came from PBMCs. These receptor sequences come from a woman aged 25 to 39 in good health and CMV-seronegative.

This clone was seen once. V is TRBV6-4 and J is TRBJ2-7; 12 bases fit TRBD2. Germline CDR1 MRHNA, CDR2 SNTAGT. This CDR3 spans 17 amino acids. Losses at the gene ends were 10 bases for V and 8 bases for J; bases not matched to a gene: 21. The CDR3 DNA follows: TGTGCCACCTACACCCCTAACGGACTAGCGGGATTTTTTAAGCAGTACTTC. Protein sequence: CATYTPNGLAGFFKQYF.

This clone was observed a few times. The rearrangement links TRBV5-5 to TRBJ1-4; D possibly corresponds to TRBD1 (6 bases). Trimming stripped 4 bases from V and 2 bases from J, with 6 bases between. The CDR3 has 13 amino acids. Per germline, CDR1 SGHKS and CDR2 YYEKEE (reference sequence). CDR3 loop: CASSRGTNEKLFF. CDR3 DNA sequence: TGTGCCAGCAGCAGGGGGACTAATGAAAAACTGTTTTTT.

This chain connects TRBV20-1 to TRBJ2-7; no clear D. The CDR3 runs 11 residues. CDR1 DFQATT and CDR2 SNEGSKA come from the germline V gene (reference sequence). Trimming removed 3 bases from V and 7 bases from J, with 10 bases in between. CDR3 sequence: CSARVLREQYF. The DNA for the CDR3 is TGCAGTGCTAGGGTCCTACGAGAGCAGTACTTC.

The genes are TRBV27 and TRBJ2-2; TRBD2 matches at 11 bases. The germline V gene has CDR1 MNHEY and CDR2 SMNVEV (reference sequence). This CDR3 comprises 15 residues. V was clipped by 6 bases and J by 9 bases; unmatched bases: 9. CDR3: CASSMGLAGGRELFF. CDR3 bases: TGTGCCAGCAGCATGGGTCTAGCGGGAGGTCGGGAGCTGTTTTTT.

The rearrangement links TRBV11-2 to TRBJ2-5, with D perhaps TRBD1 (5 bases). In germline, CDR1 is SGHAT, CDR2 FQNNGV. This CDR3 has 14 residues. V was pared by 5 bases and J by 9 bases, with 19 bases between. Here the CDR3 DNA reads TGTGCCAGCAGCCACGACAGATCCTCTTGGGCCCAGTACTTC. Its protein product is CASSHDRSSWAQYF.

This clone appeared a single time. The chain uses TRBV10-3 and TRBJ2-7; 8 nucleotides agree with TRBD2. CDR1 is ENHRY, CDR2 SYGVKD, per germline. The trim removed 4 bases at V and 5 bases at J, leaving 13 bases unmatched. This CDR3 has 16 amino acids. In DNA, the CDR3 is TGTGCCATCAGTGGGGTTCGCGGGAGGAAAGAAGACGAGCAGTACTTC. Its protein product is CAISGVRGRKEDEQYF.

The chain combines TRBV4-2 with TRBJ2-7; D is undetermined. The germline V gene has CDR1 LGHNA and CDR2 YNFKEQ. Deletions cut 3 bases from V and 6 bases from J, with 21 bases between. This CDR3 is built from 16 residues. DNA for the CDR3: TGTGCCAGCAGCCAGGAACAATGGGCAGCCACCGCCGAGCAGTACTTC. This gives the protein CASSQEQWAATAEQYF.

This clone has more than one count but fewer than ten. The chain recombines TRBV6-5 with TRBJ2-1, with D unresolved. The CDR3 is 12 amino acids. Germline loops: CDR1 MNHEY, CDR2 SVGAGI. Trimming took off 5 bases at V and 2 bases at J, with 4 bases between the two ends. The CDR3 DNA reads TGTGCCAGCAGTGGGCCCTACAATGAGCAGTTCTTC. Translation: CASSGPYNEQFF.

The chain combines TRBV27 with TRBJ1-2; 9 nucleotides match TRBD1. This CDR3 has 14 residues. The trim removed 6 bases at V and 5 bases at J, leaving 7 bases unmatched. Germline V gives CDR1 MNHEY, CDR2 SMNVEV (reference sequence). CDR3 DNA: TGTGCCAGCAGGCGGACCGGGACAGGGTATGGCTACACCTTC. It is translated as CASRRTGTGYGYTF.

This chain connects TRBV7-3 to TRBJ2-1; TRBD2 aligns across 10 bases. V gave up 5 bases and J gave up 7 bases; unmatched junction bases: 5. The CDR3 spans 14 residues. CDR1 and CDR2 from the germline V gene are SGHTA and FQGTGA. The CDR3 DNA reads as TGTGCCAGCAGCGATAGCGGGAGGTCAAATGAGCAGTTCTTC. Encoded protein: CASSDSGRSNEQFF.

The V call is TRBV6-1, the J call TRBJ2-5; no reliable D call. V was cut by 2 bases and J by 0 bases, with 7 bases left in between. The CDR3 runs 14 residues. From germline, CDR1 is MNHNS and CDR2 SASEGT. Here the CDR3 DNA reads TGTGCCAGCAGTGAATTGCTAAACCAAGAGACCCAGTACTTC. This sequence encodes CASSELLNQETQYF.

This clone was detected only once. The CDR3 loop is CASSMTSGSANEQFF. CDR3 nucleotides: TGTGCCAGCAGCATGACTAGCGGGAGTGCTAATGAGCAGTTCTTC. V usage is TRBV9 and J usage is TRBJ2-1; 12 bases are shared with TRBD2. This CDR3 has 15 residues. V lost 4 bases to trimming and J lost 7 bases; unmatched junction nucleotides: 6. Germline V gives CDR1 SGDLS, CDR2 YYNGEE. The whole variable domain, filled in from reference TRBV9 and TRBJ2-1, reads DSGVTQTPKHLITATGQRVTLRCSPRSGDLSVYWYQQSLDQGLQFLIQYYNGEERAKGNILERFSAQQFPDLHSELNLSSLELGDSALYFCASSMTSGSANEQFFGPGTRLTVL.

This clone was seen a handful of times. The CDR3: CASSPRVSPINEQFF. In DNA, the CDR3 is TGCGCCAGCAGCCCTCGGGTCAGCCCAATCAATGAGCAGTTCTTC. The gene calls are TRBV4-1 and TRBJ2-1; the D is unclear. The CDR3 is made up of 15 amino acids. With 4 bases removed from V and 6 bases from J, the gap between germline ends came to 16 bases. Germline V gene sequence: CDR1 MGHRA, CDR2 YSYEKL.

Details on this clone: Different DNA sequences within this sample yield the same CDR3. J is TRBJ2-5 and V is TRBV18, with D possibly being TRBD2 (6 bases). The CDR3 loop spans 13 amino acids. The V end lost 2 bases, the J end lost 3 bases, and 7 bases lay between the germline ends. From germline, CDR1 is KGHSH and CDR2 LQKENI. The CDR3 DNA sequence: TGTGCCAGCTCACCAGGAGGGGAAGAGACCCAGTACTTC. Translating it yields CASSPGGEETQYF.

The chain joins TRBV11-2 to TRBJ2-1, with 14 nucleotides matching TRBD2. Germline values: CDR1 SGHAT, CDR2 FQNNGV. V gave up 6 bases and J gave up 9 bases; unmatched junction bases: 13. CDR3 size: 17 residues. CDR3 loop: CASSSPRLAGGQGEQFF. CDR3 bases: TGTGCCAGCAGTTCACCGAGACTAGCGGGAGGGCAGGGTGAGCAGTTCTTC.

The chain uses TRBV28 and TRBJ2-7, with 8 bases that match TRBD1. The V gene end was trimmed by 3 bases and the J gene end by 3 bases; junction bases not matched to a gene: 4. CDR1 is MDHEN, CDR2 SYDVKM, per germline. CDR3 length: 14 amino acids. CDR3 in amino acids: CASSFPGTGYEQYF. The CDR3 DNA is TGTGCCAGCAGTTTCCCCGGGACAGGCTACGAGCAGTACTTC.

About this clone: One end of the junction does not line up with germline, which may come from a read error. The chain couples TRBV5-1 to TRBJ1-1; D may be TRBD1 (6 bases). Germline CDR1 and CDR2: SGHRS and YFSETQ. The CDR3 loop spans 16 amino acids. Here the CDR3 DNA reads TGCGCCAGCAGCCAATCAGGGGCGATTGTGAATACTGAAGCTTTCTTT. Residues: CASSQSGAIVNTEAFF.

This clone appeared once. This chain joins TRBV7-9 and TRBJ1-5; D unresolved. V lost 5 bases to trimming and J lost 7 bases, with 12 bases between them. The CDR3 is 13 residues long. Germline lookup yields CDR1 SEHNR and CDR2 FQNEAQ (reference sequence). CDR3 nucleotides: TGTGCCAGCAGCCTCGGGTTAGGCCAGCCCCAGCATTTT. Its protein is CASSLGLGQPQHF.

This clone was seen a handful of times. V is TRBV19 and J is TRBJ1-2; 8 nucleotides match TRBD1. There are 17 residues in the CDR3. The ends lost 10 bases at V and 4 bases at J; junction bases unmatched: 20. Germline CDR1 is LNHDA and CDR2 is SQIVND (reference sequence). CDR3 nucleotide sequence: TGTGCCATTTCCCCCAACGATCGGACAGGGTCGGGCTATGGCTACACCTTC. Its translation is CAISPNDRTGSGYGYTF.